The next 22 T cell receptor beta chains were all read from a single sample in a study of Graves' ophthalmopathy and Graves' hyperthyroidism. Investigators amplified TCR beta CDR3 regions from RNA transcripts. After a first-round RT-PCR with HTBI primers, a second-round multiplex PCR was run. TCRdb analysed the multiplex PCR reads with MiXCR anew, one entry per CDR3 protein. The top ten hold 35% to 55% of the sample, which has about 700,000 distinct CDR3 sequences, roughly 40% seen once. The sequencing sample was made of peripheral blood. The receptor source for this set is an adult man with Graves' ophthalmopathy.

At least ten counts were recorded for this clonotype. V is TRBV2 and J is TRBJ2-5, with D uncertain. Germline lookup yields CDR1 SNHLY and CDR2 FYNNEI. V was pared by 6 bases and J by 7 bases, with 12 bases between. This CDR3 is 12 amino acids long. The CDR3 loop reads CASSHVVGTQYF. The DNA for the CDR3 is TGTGCCAGCAGCCACGTTGTGGGGACCCAGTACTTC.

This clonotype was observed a few times. The chain links TRBV19 to TRBJ1-4; TRBD1 matches at 10 bases. The ends lost 4 bases at V and 7 bases at J; junction bases unmatched: 6. Germline CDR1 and CDR2: LNHDA and SQIVND (reference sequence). This CDR3 spans 15 amino acids. The CDR3 sequence is CASSRTGGRGEKLFF. CDR3 bases: TGTGCCAGTAGTAGGACAGGGGGAAGAGGTGAAAAACTGTTTTTT.

Notes on this clonotype: One end of the junction varies from germline; a read error may be responsible. The chain couples TRBV7-9 to TRBJ2-7, with D perhaps assigned TRBD1 or TRBD2 (5 bases each). This CDR3 has 16 amino acids. The germline V gene has CDR1 SEHNR and CDR2 FQNEAQ (reference sequence). The CDR3, as DNA: TGCGCCAGCAGCGCCAACCGACAGTGGGGGAACCACGAGCAGTACTTC. Its protein product is CASSANRQWGNHEQYF.

A few counts support this clonotype. The CDR3 loop is CASSLQLAGPYEQYF. In DNA, the CDR3 is TGTGCCAGCAGCTTACAACTAGCGGGACCCTACGAGCAGTACTTC. This chain uses TRBV7-2 with TRBJ2-7; 10 positions match TRBD2. Germline V gene data show CDR1 as SGHTA and CDR2 as FQGNSA. CDR3 length: 15 residues. Trimming removed 2 bases from V and 2 bases from J; junction bases left unmatched: 3.

This rearrangement joins TRBV9 to TRBJ2-7; D may be TRBD2 (6 bases). V was pared by 3 bases and J by 3 bases, with 16 bases between. The germline V gene has CDR1 SGDLS and CDR2 YYNGEE. The CDR3 runs to 15 residues. CDR3 bases: TGTGCCAGCAGCGGCGGCGGGACGGAGCGCTACGAGCAGTACTTC. Its protein is CASSGGGTERYEQYF.

Comment on this clonotype: Its ends do not fully match the called genes, so a read error is possible. V is TRBV7-9 and J is TRBJ2-6; perhaps D is TRBD1 or TRBD2 (5 bases each). CDR3 length: 14 amino acids. Germline CDR1 and CDR2: SEHNR and FQNEAQ (reference sequence). CDR3 coding DNA: TGTGCCAGCAGCTTAGCGGCTGGGGGCAACGTCCTGACTTTC. Its protein is CASSLAAGGNVLTF.

In the case of this clonotype: Because the CDR3 is missing its conserved closing phenylalanine or tryptophan, this is likely a read error. Because the CDR3's place on the DNA is in doubt, the DNA is left out and the CDR3 is given as listed by TCRdb. The V and J genes are TRBV12-3 or TRBV12-4 and TRBJ2-5; the table calls TRBD1, which could not be checked here. The CDR3 extends over 9 residues, inclusive of both ends. Here the CDR3 reads CASTLTGVD.

The chain recombines TRBV24-1 with TRBJ1-3; unclear D gene. Trimming took off 4 bases at V and 3 bases at J, with 9 bases between the two ends. The CDR3 has 14 residues. Germline-derived CDR1 and CDR2 are KGHDR and SFDVKD. CDR3 sequence reads: CATSDPGSGNTIYF. CDR3 in DNA: TGTGCCACCAGTGACCCAGGCAGTGGAAACACCATATATTTT.

The rearrangement uses TRBV5-1 and TRBJ2-2; 7 bases agree with TRBD1. The CDR3 sequence is 15 residues long. The J segment lost 5 bases and the V segment lost 4 bases, leaving 8 bases of the junction unmatched. Germline values: CDR1 SGHRS, CDR2 YFSETQ. CDR3 DNA sequence: TGCGCCAGCAGCGCCCGCCCGACAGGGACCGGGGAGCTGTTTTTT. It translates to CASSARPTGTGELFF.

This clonotype was seen more than once but under ten times. V is TRBV6-2 or TRBV6-3 and J is TRBJ1-1; D remains unclear. V was shortened by 3 bases and J by 8 bases, with 7 bases between the two germline ends. Germline assignment: CDR1 MNHEY and CDR2 SVGEGT. This CDR3 spans 11 amino acids. CDR3 coding DNA: TGTGCCAGCAGTTATCTAGAGGAAGCTTTCTTT. Encoded protein: CASSYLEEAFF.

This clonotype was detected many times. This sequence joins TRBV7-6 and TRBJ1-4; possible D gene TRBD1, 5 bases. The CDR3 spans 15 residues. V was shortened by 5 bases and J by 4 bases, with 14 bases between the two germline ends. Per germline, CDR1 SGHVS and CDR2 FNYEAQ. The CDR3 sequence is CASSQVGGVNEKLFF. In DNA, the CDR3 is TGTGCCAGCAGCCAGGTGGGGGGAGTTAATGAAAAACTGTTTTTT.

The V and J genes are TRBV6-1 and TRBJ1-2; D perhaps matches TRBD1 (6 bases). The CDR3 consists of 13 residues. Germline V gene lookup returns CDR1 MNHNS and CDR2 SASEGT. The V end lost 5 bases, the J end lost 6 bases, and 13 bases lay between the germline ends. CDR3 nucleotide sequence: TGTGCCAGCAGTTACAGGGACAAGAATGGCTACACCTTC. It encodes CASSYRDKNGYTF.

The J gene is TRBJ2-2, the V gene TRBV7-2, with D possibly matching TRBD2 (6 bases). The CDR3 has 16 residues. From germline, CDR1 is SGHTA and CDR2 FQGNSA. With 5 bases removed from V and 4 bases from J, the gap between germline ends came to 17 bases. The CDR3 loop reads CASSPRTITGTGELFF. CDR3 nucleotides: TGTGCCAGCAGCCCTCGGACTATTACGGGCACCGGGGAGCTGTTTTTT. Using reference TRBV7-2 and TRBJ2-2 for the parts outside the CDR3, the full variable domain is GAGVSQSPSNKVTEKGKDVELRCDPISGHTALYWYRQSLGQGLEFLIYFQGNSAPDKSGLPSDRFSAERTGGSVSTLTIQRTQQEDSAVYLCASSPRTITGTGELFFGEGSRLTVL.

On this clonotype: A single base separates this from a much larger clone, so it may be a read error. The rearrangement joins TRBV11-2 to TRBJ2-7; D is unclear. The length of the CDR3 is 13 residues. Trimming removed 2 bases at V and 2 bases at J, with 7 bases between. Germline V CDR1 and CDR2: SGHAT, FQNNGV. The DNA of the CDR3 is TGTGCCAGCAGCTTAAGCCCTACCTACGAGCAGTACTTC. It specifies CASSLSPTYEQYF.

Here the CDR3 DNA reads TGTGCCAGCTCGAAGATCTCAAAGGGCACCGGGGAGCTGTTTTTT. It yields the protein CASSKISKGTGELFF. This rearrangement joins TRBV7-9 to TRBJ2-2, with D unresolved. Germline assignment: CDR1 SEHNR and CDR2 FQNEAQ (reference sequence). The V and J ends lost 8 bases and 4 bases respectively, with 17 bases between them. This CDR3 has 15 amino acids.

For this clonotype: Sequence at one end of the junction differs from germline and may be a read error. The chain links TRBV2 to TRBJ1-1; D is ambiguous. The CDR3 has 16 amino acids. CDR1 SNHLY and CDR2 FYNNEI come from the germline V gene. The CDR3 is CTSRPRVSPMNTEAFF. CDR3 nucleotides: TGTACCAGCAGACCAAGGGTTTCTCCGATGAACACTGAAGCTTTCTTT.

A few counts support this clonotype. The chain carries TRBV6-5 and TRBJ1-5; D unresolved. CDR1 MNHEY and CDR2 SVGAGI come from the germline V gene. Trimming left V 0 bases short and J 5 bases short, with 5 bases between. The CDR3 spans 13 residues. CDR3 nucleotide sequence: TGTGCCAGCAGTTACTCGGGTTATCAGCCCCAGCATTTT. Translation: CASSYSGYQPQHF.

Many counts were recorded for this clonotype. This sequence joins TRBV7-8 and TRBJ2-7; 7 nucleotides line up with TRBD1. The CDR3 has 14 residues. Germline CDR1 is SGHVS and CDR2 is FQNEAQ. The junction had 5 bases not matched to a gene; V was cut back by 3 bases and J by 3 bases. CDR3 sequence: CASSFDRVSYEQYF. The DNA for the CDR3 is TGTGCCAGCAGCTTTGACAGGGTTAGCTACGAGCAGTACTTC.

J is TRBJ1-1 and V is TRBV20-1; D not resolved. This CDR3 is 14 amino acids long. The V gene's germline CDR1 is DFQATT and CDR2 SNEGSKA (reference sequence). Trimming shortened V by 5 bases and J by 1 base, and 14 bases separated the two germline ends. CDR3 coding DNA: TGCAGTGCTCCCAATCGGGCGAGGAACACTGAAGCTTTCTTT. Protein: CSAPNRARNTEAFF.

In this sample, this clonotype turned up many times. The CDR3 DNA reads TGTGCCAGCAGCTCACCGGACTCAAAAGAGACCCAGTACTTC. This sequence encodes CASSSPDSKETQYF. The J gene is TRBJ2-5, the V gene TRBV7-9; D is possibly TRBD2 (5 bases). The V gene's germline CDR1 is SEHNR and CDR2 FQNEAQ (reference sequence). V was pared by 4 bases and J by 3 bases, with 12 bases between. The CDR3 has 14 amino acids.

A remark on this clonotype: With a much larger clone just one base away, this may be a read error. This chain uses TRBV15 with TRBJ1-2; D is unresolved. Trimming cost V 5 bases and J 8 bases, with 12 bases left between them. CDR3 length: 12 amino acids. Germline V gene lookup returns CDR1 LNHNV and CDR2 YYDKDF (reference sequence). CDR3 loop: CATSPNEEGYTF. The CDR3, as DNA: TGTGCCACCAGCCCTAATGAGGAAGGCTACACCTTC.

This clonotype was counted many times. The chain employs TRBV7-8 and TRBJ1-1, with D possibly being TRBD1 (6 bases). The CDR3 runs 13 residues. Germline V CDR1 and CDR2: SGHVS, FQNEAQ. Trimming took off 3 bases at V and 4 bases at J, with 9 bases between the two ends. CDR3 DNA: TGTGCCAGCAGCTTCCAGGGGAGCACTGAAGCTTTCTTT. It specifies CASSFQGSTEAFF.